This T cell receptor (beta chain) was recovered during a study of T cell repertoires in cytomegalovirus infection. Whole-study context: The authors used CMV epitopes that were HLA-C-restricted (recently identified) and HLA-B-restricted (well studied). Carrying CMV and the relevant HLA type showed in public TCR beta signatures.

This clonotype has more than one count but fewer than ten. Its antigen is currently unknown. The CDR3 loop spans 12 amino acids. Trimming removed 7 bases at V and 7 bases at J, with 13 bases between. Whole-study results and caveats: Cumulative frequency (of public TCR beta family members) identified carriers of CMV plus the relevant HLA.

A single record per CDR3 protein comes from TCRdb applying MiXCR to the reads. The sample lists 450,000 to 600,000 distinct CDR3 sequences; 33% were seen once. This sequence was found in a human donor in good health (CMV status not recorded). Some clones in this sample may be carry-over from other donors' samples. The chain uses TRBV12-3 or TRBV12-4 and TRBJ2-5; D gene ambiguous. The sequencing here drew on cultured PBMCs, taken from culture after CMV antigen stimulation. The DNA for the CDR3 is TGTGCCAGCAAGACGGACGTTGGGACCCAGTACTTC. Protein: CASKTDVGTQYF.